This TCR beta chain was captured in a study of blood T cell repertoires in COVID-19. Study information: Both acute and convalescent COVID-19 samples were obtained from the United States, Italy and Spain. T cells, B-cell-depleted T cells, or PBMCs provided the cDNA or gDNA that served as material.

As handled by the study authors: Amplification from reference gene primers served as the basis for estimated nucleated cell counts. Method: immunoSEQ multiplex PCR; TCRdb's copy keeps in-frame clones and lacks some. That table supplies the V and J calls and clone size; D and trimming were determined from the DNA. The sample records around 77,000 clones, 90% being singletons. The material sequenced was peripheral blood. The sequence was collected from a woman aged 80 or older with active or convalescent COVID-19.

The CDR3 DNA reads TGTGCCAGCCGGGGAACAGGGGATTCACCCCTCCACTTT. Encoded protein: CASRGTGDSPLHF. The rearrangement links TRBV12-3 or TRBV12-4 to TRBJ1-6; 7 positions agree with TRBD1. This CDR3 is built from 13 residues. The J segment lost 8 bases and the V segment lost 8 bases, leaving 6 bases of the junction unmatched.